This TCR beta chain was identified during a study of blood T cell repertoires in COVID-19. Study information: T cells, B-cell-depleted T cells, or PBMCs supplied cDNA or gDNA.

Per the authors' pipeline: Reference gene primer amplification gave nucleated cell count estimates. Method: immunoSEQ multiplex PCR; TCRdb's copy keeps in-frame clones and lacks some. The DNA gave D and trimming, while V, J and clone size come from that table. The repertoire holds around 300,000 clones, 70% to 90% seen once, with 8% to 13% in the top ten. From germline, CDR1 is SGHRS and CDR2 YFSETQ. The V gene lost 3 bases and the J gene lost 2 bases, with 16 bases spanning the gap. The CDR3 is made up of 16 amino acids. The TCR was taken from a woman between 70 and 85 years old with acute or convalescent COVID-19. The chain is built from TRBV5-1 and TRBJ2-3, with a possible D match to TRBD1 (6 bases). Sequencing used peripheral blood. The CDR3 coding sequence is TGCGCCAGCAGCTGGGGGCACGGCTTAACCACAGATACGCAGTATTTT. Encoded protein: CASSWGHGLTTDTQYF.